This TCR beta chain was recorded in a study of T cells in Graves' hyperthyroidism and ophthalmopathy. The V gene lost 4 bases and the J gene lost 3 bases, with 18 bases spanning the gap. The CDR3 has 16 amino acids. Looked up from germline, CDR1 is SGHDT and CDR2 is YYEEEE. This clonotype appeared many times. What was amplified from RNA transcripts were TCR beta CDR3 regions. HTBI primers were used for first-round RT-PCR of the TCR CDR3. TCRdb independently ran MiXCR on the multiplex PCR reads; one entry per CDR3 protein. The sample lists about 410,000 distinct CDR3 sequences; about 14% were seen once.

Sequenced material: blood. V gene TRBV5-6 combines with J gene TRBJ2-3; D assignment may be TRBD1 or TRBD2 (6 bases each). The sequence was collected from a woman in her twenties or thirties with Graves' ophthalmopathy. Written as DNA, the CDR3 is TGTGCCAGCAGCGATGTAGTCCGGGGGCTTACAGATACGCAGTATTTT. Translation gives CASSDVVRGLTDTQYF. Drawing the rest from reference TRBV5-6 and TRBJ2-3, the complete variable domain is DAGVTQSPTHLIKTRGQQVTLRCSPKSGHDTVSWYQQALGQGPQFIFQYYEEEERQRGNFPDRFSGHQFPNYSSELNVNALLLGDSALYLCASSDVVRGLTDTQYFGPGTRLTVL.